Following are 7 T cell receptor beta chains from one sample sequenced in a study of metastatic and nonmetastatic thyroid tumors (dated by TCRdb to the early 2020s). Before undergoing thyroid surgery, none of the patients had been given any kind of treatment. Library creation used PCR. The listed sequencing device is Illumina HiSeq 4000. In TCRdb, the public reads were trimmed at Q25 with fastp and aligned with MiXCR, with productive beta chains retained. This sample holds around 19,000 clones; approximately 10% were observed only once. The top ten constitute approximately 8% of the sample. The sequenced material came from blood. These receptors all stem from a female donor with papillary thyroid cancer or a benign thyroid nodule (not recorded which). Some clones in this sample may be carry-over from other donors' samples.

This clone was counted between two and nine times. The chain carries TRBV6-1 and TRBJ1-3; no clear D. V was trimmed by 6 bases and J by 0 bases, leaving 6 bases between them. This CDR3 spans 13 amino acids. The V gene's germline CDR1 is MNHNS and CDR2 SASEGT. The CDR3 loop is CASSDDSGNTIYF. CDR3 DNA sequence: TGTGCCAGCAGCGACGACTCTGGAAACACCATATATTTT.

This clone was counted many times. The chain's CDR3 is CASSPSSKSSYNEQFF. CDR3 DNA sequence: TGTGCCAGCAGCCCCTCCTCGAAGAGCTCCTACAATGAGCAGTTCTTC. The rearrangement joins TRBV9 to TRBJ2-1; D ambiguous. The CDR3 runs to 16 residues. Between the trimmed V and J ends, which lost 4 bases and 0 bases, there was a span of 14 bases. Per germline, CDR1 SGDLS and CDR2 YYNGEE.

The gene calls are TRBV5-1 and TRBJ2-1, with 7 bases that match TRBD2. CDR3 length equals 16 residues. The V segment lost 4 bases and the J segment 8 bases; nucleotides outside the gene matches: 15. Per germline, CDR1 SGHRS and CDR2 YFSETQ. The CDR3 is CASSPSPRTREDEQFF. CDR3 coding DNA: TGCGCCAGCAGCCCTTCACCCCGGACTAGAGAAGATGAGCAGTTCTTC.

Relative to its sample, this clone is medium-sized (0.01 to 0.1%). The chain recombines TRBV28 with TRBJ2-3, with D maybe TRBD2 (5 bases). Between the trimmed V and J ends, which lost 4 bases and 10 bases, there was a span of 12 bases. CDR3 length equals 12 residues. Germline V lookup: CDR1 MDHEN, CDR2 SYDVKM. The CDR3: CASSSPGFPQYF. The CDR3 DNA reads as TGTGCCAGCAGTTCCCCGGGGTTCCCGCAGTATTTT.

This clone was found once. The CDR3 loop is CASSPAKEGSHGYTF. CDR3 coding DNA: TGTGCCAGCAGCCCCGCAAAAGAAGGGTCCCATGGCTACACCTTC. The chain has TRBV7-8 and TRBJ1-2; D not certain. V was clipped by 5 bases and J by 6 bases, with 19 bases between them. Germline V CDR1 and CDR2: SGHVS, FQNEAQ. The CDR3 length is 15 residues.

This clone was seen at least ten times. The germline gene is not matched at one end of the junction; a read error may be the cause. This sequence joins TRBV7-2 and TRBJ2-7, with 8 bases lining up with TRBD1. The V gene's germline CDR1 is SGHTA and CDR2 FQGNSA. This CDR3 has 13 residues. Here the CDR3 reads CASSMTQATGEKF. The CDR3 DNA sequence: TGTGCCAGCAGCATGACCCAGGCGACAGGGGAAAAATTC.

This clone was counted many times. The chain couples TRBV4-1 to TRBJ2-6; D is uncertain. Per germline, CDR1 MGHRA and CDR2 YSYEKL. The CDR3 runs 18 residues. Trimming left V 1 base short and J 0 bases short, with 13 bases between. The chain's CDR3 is CASSQVELGASGANVLTF. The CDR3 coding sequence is TGCGCCAGCAGCCAAGTTGAGTTAGGAGCCTCTGGGGCCAACGTCCTGACTTTC.